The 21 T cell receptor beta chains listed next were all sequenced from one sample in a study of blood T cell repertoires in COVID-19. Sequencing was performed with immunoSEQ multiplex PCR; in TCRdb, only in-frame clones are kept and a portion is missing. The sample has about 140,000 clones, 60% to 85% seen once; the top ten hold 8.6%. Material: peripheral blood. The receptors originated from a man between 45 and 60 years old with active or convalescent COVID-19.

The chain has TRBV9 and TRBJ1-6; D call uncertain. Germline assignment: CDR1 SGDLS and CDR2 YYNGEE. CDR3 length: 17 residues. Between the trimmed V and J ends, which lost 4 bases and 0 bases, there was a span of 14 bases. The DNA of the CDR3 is TGTGCCAGCAGCTCCCTCCTGGGGAGCTCCTATAATTCACCCCTCCACTTT. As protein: CASSSLLGSSYNSPLHF.

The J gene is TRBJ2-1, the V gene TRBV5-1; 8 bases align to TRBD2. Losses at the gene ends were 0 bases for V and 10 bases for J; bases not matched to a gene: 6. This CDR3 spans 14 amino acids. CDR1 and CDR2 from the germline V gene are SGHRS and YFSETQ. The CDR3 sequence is CASSLASGWLEQFF. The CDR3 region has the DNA TGCGCCAGCAGCTTGGCTAGCGGGTGGCTCGAGCAGTTCTTC. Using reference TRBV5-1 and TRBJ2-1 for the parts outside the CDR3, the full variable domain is KAGVTQTPRYLIKTRGQQVTLSCSPISGHRSVSWYQQTPGQGLQFLFEYFSETQRNKGNFPGRFSGRQFSNSRSEMNVSTLELGDSALYLCASSLASGWLEQFFGPGTRLTVL.

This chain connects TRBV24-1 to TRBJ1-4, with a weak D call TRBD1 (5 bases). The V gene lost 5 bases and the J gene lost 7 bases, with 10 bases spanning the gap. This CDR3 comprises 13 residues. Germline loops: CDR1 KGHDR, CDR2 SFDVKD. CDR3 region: CATSGGGPEKLFF. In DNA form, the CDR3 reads TGTGCCACCAGTGGGGGCGGTCCTGAAAAACTGTTTTTT.

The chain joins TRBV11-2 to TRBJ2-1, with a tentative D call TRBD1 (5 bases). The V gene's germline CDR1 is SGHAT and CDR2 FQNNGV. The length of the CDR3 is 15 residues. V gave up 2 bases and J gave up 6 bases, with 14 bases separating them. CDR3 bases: TGTGCCAGCAGCTTACTAGTGGGGCTCGTCAATGAGCAGTTCTTC. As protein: CASSLLVGLVNEQFF.

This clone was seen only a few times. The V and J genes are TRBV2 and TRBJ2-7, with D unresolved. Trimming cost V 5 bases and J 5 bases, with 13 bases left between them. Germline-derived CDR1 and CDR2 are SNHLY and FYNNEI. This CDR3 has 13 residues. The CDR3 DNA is TGTGCCAGCAGTTCTATTAACGTGGACGAGCAGTACTTC. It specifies CASSSINVDEQYF.

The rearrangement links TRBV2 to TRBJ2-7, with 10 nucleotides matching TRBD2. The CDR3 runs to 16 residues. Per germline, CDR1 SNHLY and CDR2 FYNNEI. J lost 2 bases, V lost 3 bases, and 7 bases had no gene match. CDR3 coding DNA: TGTGCCAGCAGTGATTCCGGACTAGCGGACCCCTACGAGCAGTACTTC. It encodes CASSDSGLADPYEQYF. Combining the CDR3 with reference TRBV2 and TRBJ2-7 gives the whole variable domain EPEVTQTPSHQVTQMGQEVILRCVPISNHLYFYWYRQILGQKVEFLVSFYNNEISEKSEIFDDQFSVERPDGSNFTLKIRSTKLEDSAMYFCASSDSGLADPYEQYFGPGTRLTVT.

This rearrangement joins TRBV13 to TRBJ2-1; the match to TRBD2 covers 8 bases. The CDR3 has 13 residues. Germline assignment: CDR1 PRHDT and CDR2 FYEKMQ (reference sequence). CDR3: CSGSPLGDNEQFF. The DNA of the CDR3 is TGTAGCGGGAGCCCGTTGGGGGACAATGAGCAGTTCTTC.

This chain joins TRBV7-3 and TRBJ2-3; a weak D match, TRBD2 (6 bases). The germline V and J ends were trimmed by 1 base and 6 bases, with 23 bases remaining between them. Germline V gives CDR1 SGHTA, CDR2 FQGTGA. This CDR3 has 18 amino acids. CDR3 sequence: CASSLNSRPGLNMDTQYF. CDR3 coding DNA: TGTGCCAGCAGCTTAAATTCCCGGCCGGGACTTAATATGGATACGCAGTATTTT.

The CDR3 region is CASSLKGGRDGTEAFF. CDR3 nucleotide sequence: TGCGCCAGCAGCTTGAAGGGGGGGCGCGATGGCACTGAAGCTTTCTTT. V and J are TRBV5-1 and TRBJ1-1; possible D gene TRBD1, 6 bases. V shed 1 base and J shed 4 bases, with 17 bases lying between them. CDR1 SGHRS and CDR2 YFSETQ come from the germline V gene. The CDR3 is 16 amino acids.

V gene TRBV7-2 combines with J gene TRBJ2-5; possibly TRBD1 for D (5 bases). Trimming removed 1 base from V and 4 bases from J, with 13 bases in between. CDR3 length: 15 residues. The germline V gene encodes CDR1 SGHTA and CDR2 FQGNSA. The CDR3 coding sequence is TGTGCCAGCAGCTTAGTGGCAGGGTCATCAGAGACCCAGTACTTC. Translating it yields CASSLVAGSSETQYF. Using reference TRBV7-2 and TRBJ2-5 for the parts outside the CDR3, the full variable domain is GAGVSQSPSNKVTEKGKDVELRCDPISGHTALYWYRQSLGQGLEFLIYFQGNSAPDKSGLPSDRFSAERTGGSVSTLTIQRTQQEDSAVYLCASSLVAGSSETQYFGPGTRLLVL.

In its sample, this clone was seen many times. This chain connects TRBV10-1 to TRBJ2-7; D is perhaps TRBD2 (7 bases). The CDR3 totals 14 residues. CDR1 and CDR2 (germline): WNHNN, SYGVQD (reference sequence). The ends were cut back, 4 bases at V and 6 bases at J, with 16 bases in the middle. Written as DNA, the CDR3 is TGCGCCAGCAGTGGTCAGAGGGGGGGAGCCGAGCAGTACTTC. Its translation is CASSGQRGGAEQYF.

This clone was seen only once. The CDR3 DNA sequence: TGTGCCAGCAGCCTAACAGGGGGAGTTGAAAAACTGTTTTTT. This encodes CASSLTGGVEKLFF. The chain recombines TRBV7-2 with TRBJ1-4, with 8 bases aligning to TRBD1. CDR1 and CDR2 from the germline V gene are SGHTA and FQGNSA. V dropped 5 bases and J dropped 7; count of bases not matched to a gene: 6. CDR3 length: 14 amino acids.

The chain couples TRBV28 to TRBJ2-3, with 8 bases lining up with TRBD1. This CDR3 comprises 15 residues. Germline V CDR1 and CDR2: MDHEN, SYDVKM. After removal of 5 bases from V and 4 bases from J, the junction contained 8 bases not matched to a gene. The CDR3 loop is CASSPLDRDADTQYF. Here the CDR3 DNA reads TGTGCCAGCAGTCCGTTGGACAGGGACGCAGATACGCAGTATTTT.

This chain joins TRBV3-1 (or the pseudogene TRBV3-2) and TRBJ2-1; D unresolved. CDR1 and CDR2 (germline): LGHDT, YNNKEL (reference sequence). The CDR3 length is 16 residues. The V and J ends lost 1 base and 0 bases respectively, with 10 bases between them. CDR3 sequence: CASSQGGISSYNEQFF. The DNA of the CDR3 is TGTGCCAGCAGCCAAGGCGGAATCAGCTCCTACAATGAGCAGTTCTTC.

In DNA, the CDR3 is TGTGCCAGCAGAACCGGGACAGGGGGAATTCAGCCCCAGCATTTT. Translating it yields CASRTGTGGIQPQHF. The chain recombines TRBV6-6 with TRBJ1-5; the match to TRBD1 covers 11 bases. The J segment lost 6 bases and the V segment lost 6 bases, leaving 7 bases of the junction unmatched. This CDR3 comprises 15 residues. Germline CDR1 reads MNHNY; CDR2 reads SVGAGI (reference sequence).

CDR3 DNA sequence: TGTGCCAGCAGTTTTGGACTAGCGGGCTACAATGAGCAGTTCTTC. The encoded protein is CASSFGLAGYNEQFF. The V call is TRBV7-9, the J call TRBJ2-1; 11 bases align to TRBD2. CDR3 length: 15 amino acids. J was trimmed by 3 bases and V by 6 bases; bases with no gene match: 4. Germline-derived CDR1 and CDR2 are SEHNR and FQNEAQ (reference sequence).

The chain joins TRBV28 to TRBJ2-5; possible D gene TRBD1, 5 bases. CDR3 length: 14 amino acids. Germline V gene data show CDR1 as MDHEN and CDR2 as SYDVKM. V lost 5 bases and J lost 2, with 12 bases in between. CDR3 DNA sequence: TGTGCCAGCAGTCCAATCCGACAGCAAGAGACCCAGTACTTC. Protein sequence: CASSPIRQQETQYF. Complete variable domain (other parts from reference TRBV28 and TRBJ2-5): DVKVTQSSRYLVKRTGEKVFLECVQDMDHENMFWYRQDPGLGLRLIYFSYDVKMKEKGDIPEGYSVSREKKERFSLILESASTNQTSMYLCASSPIRQQETQYFGPGTRLLVL.

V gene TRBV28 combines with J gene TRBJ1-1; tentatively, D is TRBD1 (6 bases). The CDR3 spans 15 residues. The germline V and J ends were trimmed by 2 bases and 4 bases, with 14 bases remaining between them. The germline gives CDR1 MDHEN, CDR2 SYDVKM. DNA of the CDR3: TGTGCCAGCAGTTTAGAATTGGGGGCGGGCACTGAAGCTTTCTTT. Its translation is CASSLELGAGTEAFF.

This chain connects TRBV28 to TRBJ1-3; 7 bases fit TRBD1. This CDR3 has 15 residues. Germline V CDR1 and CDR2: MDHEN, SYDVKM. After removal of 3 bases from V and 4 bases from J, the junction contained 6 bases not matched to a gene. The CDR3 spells CASSFEGARGNTIYF. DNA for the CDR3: TGTGCCAGCAGTTTTGAGGGGGCGCGCGGAAACACCATATATTTT.

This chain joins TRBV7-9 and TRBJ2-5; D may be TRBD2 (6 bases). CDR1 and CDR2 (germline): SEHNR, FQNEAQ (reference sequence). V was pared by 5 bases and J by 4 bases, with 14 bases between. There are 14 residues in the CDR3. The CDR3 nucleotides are TGTGCCAGCAGCGCATCCTCGGGAGCAGAGACCCAGTACTTC. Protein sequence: CASSASSGAETQYF.

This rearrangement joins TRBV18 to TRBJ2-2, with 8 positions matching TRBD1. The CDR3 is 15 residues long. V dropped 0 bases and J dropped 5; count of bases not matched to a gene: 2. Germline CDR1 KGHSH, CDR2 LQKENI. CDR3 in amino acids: CASSPPWTGTGELFF. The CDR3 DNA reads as TGTGCCAGCTCACCACCGTGGACAGGGACCGGGGAGCTGTTTTTT.